The 3 T cell receptor beta chains below all came from one sample that was sequenced in a study of OX40 agonist ivuxolimab in advanced cancers. The protocol was immunoSEQ multiplex PCR, while the TCRdb copy is restricted to in-frame clones and leaves out a portion. Of around 19,000 clones listed, about 86% are singletons. This specimen was CD4+ or CD8+ T cells sorted from blood, taken in a trial of the OX40 agonist ivuxolimab. These TCRs come from an adult with an advanced solid tumor such as melanoma, head and neck, liver or kidney cancer.

This clone is a singleton in its sample. V usage is TRBV6-5 and J usage is TRBJ2-1; D not certain. V lost 6 bases and J lost 10, with 16 bases in between. CDR1 is MNHEY and CDR2 is SVGAGI in the germline V gene. The CDR3 runs to 13 residues. The CDR3 nucleotides read TGTGCCAGCAGCTCCAACCAATTTAACGAGCAGTTCTTC. Its translation is CASSSNQFNEQFF.

The CDR3 sequence: CASSFTGTGAVDEQFF. The CDR3 DNA reads as TGTGCCAGCAGCTTTACCGGGACAGGGGCAGTGGATGAGCAGTTCTTC. The chain combines TRBV9 with TRBJ2-1; 10 positions agree with TRBD1. CDR1 is SGDLS and CDR2 is YYNGEE in the germline V gene. V gave up 4 bases and J gave up 8 bases; unmatched junction bases: 12. This CDR3 is built from 16 residues.

This rearrangement joins TRBV5-6 to TRBJ2-3, with no clear D. The CDR3 is 13 residues long. The V and J ends lost 0 bases and 1 base respectively, with 3 bases between them. The V gene's germline CDR1 is SGHDT and CDR2 YYEEEE. The CDR3 loop is CASSLDGTDTQYF. The DNA for the CDR3 is TGTGCCAGCAGCTTGGATGGCACAGATACGCAGTATTTT.